These 14 T cell receptor beta chains were sequenced from one sample in a study of T cells after somatic rescue of genetic block. Repertoires were generated with immunoSEQ multiplex PCR, while TCRdb's copy carries only in-frame clones and drops some. In the table there are 10,000 to 15,000 clones, roughly 70% of which are singletons. The sample comprised peripheral blood mononuclear cells (PBMCs). The receptors were sampled from a boy aged 5 to 17.

The genes are TRBV28 and TRBJ2-7; no firm D call. This CDR3 contains 10 residues. V lost 6 bases and J 5 bases, leaving 5 bases between the germline ends. CDR1 is MDHEN and CDR2 is SYDVKM in the germline V gene. In nucleotides, the CDR3 is TGTGCCAGCAGGAATAACGAGCAGTACTTC. Protein product: CASRNNEQYF.

J is TRBJ1-2 and V is TRBV27, with D unresolved. Germline lookup yields CDR1 MNHEY and CDR2 SMNVEV (reference sequence). CDR3 length: 15 residues. The V end lost 5 bases, the J end lost 0 bases, and 13 bases lay between the germline ends. CDR3 protein: CASSTLRYANYGYTF. The DNA for the CDR3 is TGTGCCAGCAGTACCCTCAGATACGCTAACTATGGCTACACCTTC.

The chain employs TRBV13 and TRBJ2-7; D call uncertain. This CDR3 region has 15 residues. Germline V CDR1 and CDR2: PRHDT, FYEKMQ (reference sequence). The germline V and J ends were trimmed by 0 bases and 0 bases, with 9 bases remaining between them. The CDR3 nucleotides are TGTGCCAGCAGCTTAGGCCCGACTCCCTCCTACGAGCAGTACTTC. Translation gives CASSLGPTPSYEQYF.

The chain joins TRBV18 to TRBJ2-2; D uncertain. The length of the CDR3 is 12 residues. The germline V gene encodes CDR1 KGHSH and CDR2 LQKENI. Trimming took 1 base from V and 6 from J, leaving 3 bases between them. CDR3 sequence (DNA): TGTGCCAGCTCACCACTCCCCGGGGAGCTGTTTTTT. Translating it yields CASSPLPGELFF.

This chain joins TRBV28 and TRBJ2-7; 8 bases are shared with TRBD2. Germline trimming cut 5 bases from V and 3 bases from J; bases unmatched to any gene: 9. Germline V gene lookup returns CDR1 MDHEN and CDR2 SYDVKM. The length of the CDR3 is 15 residues. The CDR3 protein is CASSIPTAGGYEQYF. The CDR3 DNA reads as TGTGCCAGCAGTATCCCTACGGCGGGGGGCTACGAGCAGTACTTC.

The J gene is TRBJ2-3, the V gene TRBV28; 7 bases are a match to TRBD1. This CDR3 is 16 amino acids long. The trim removed 3 bases at V and 2 bases at J, leaving 8 bases unmatched. Germline CDR1 reads MDHEN; CDR2 reads SYDVKM. The CDR3 coding sequence is TGTGCCAGCAGTTTTTTCCAGGGGGTTTCCACAGATACGCAGTATTTT. It specifies CASSFFQGVSTDTQYF.

This chain joins TRBV5-1 and TRBJ1-2, with 7 bases fitting TRBD1. The CDR3 sequence is 14 residues long. Germline CDR1 and CDR2: SGHRS and YFSETQ. V lost 0 bases and J lost 2; bases outside the gene matches: 1. The CDR3 region is CASSLGGQNYGYTF. Written as DNA, the CDR3 is TGCGCCAGCAGCTTGGGGGGACAGAACTATGGCTACACCTTC.

In its sample, this clone was seen once. The chain carries TRBV6-6 and TRBJ2-1, with no clear D. The V end was cut by 2 bases, the J end by 7 bases, with 9 bases between. Looked up from germline, CDR1 is MNHNY and CDR2 is SVGAGI (reference sequence). The CDR3 covers 13 residues. CDR3 loop: CASSYSEGNEQFF. CDR3 DNA sequence: TGTGCCAGCAGTTACAGTGAAGGGAATGAGCAGTTCTTC.

This rearrangement joins TRBV28 to TRBJ2-7; D not resolved. Trimming took 7 bases from V and 4 from J, leaving 11 bases between them. The germline gives CDR1 MDHEN, CDR2 SYDVKM. CDR3 size: 12 residues. The CDR3 nucleotides are TGTGCCAGCACTTCCCTTGCATACGAGCAGTACTTC. Protein: CASTSLAYEQYF.

Only one count was recorded for this clone. The rearrangement joins TRBV4-2 to TRBJ2-3, with 7 bases aligning to TRBD2. CDR1 is LGHNA, CDR2 YNFKEQ, per germline. V lost 4 bases and J lost 6; bases outside the gene matches: 13. There are 16 residues in the CDR3. As DNA, the CDR3 is TGTGCCAGCAGCCTCGGGGGGAGGGCCCCATCGGATACGCAGTATTTT. It encodes CASSLGGRAPSDTQYF.

This chain links TRBV28 with TRBJ1-2, with D unresolved. From germline, CDR1 is MDHEN and CDR2 SYDVKM. The V gene lost 2 bases and the J gene lost 0 bases, with 13 bases spanning the gap. The CDR3 contains 16 residues. CDR3 residues: CASSLGWSGPNYGYTF. The CDR3 nucleotides read TGTGCCAGCAGTTTAGGTTGGTCAGGTCCTAACTATGGCTACACCTTC.

There are a few counts of this clone. The V gene is TRBV7-9, the J gene TRBJ2-5; 7 bases fit TRBD2. The CDR3 consists of 14 residues. Germline values: CDR1 SEHNR, CDR2 FQNEAQ (reference sequence). J lost 5 bases, V lost 2 bases, and 5 bases had no gene match. DNA for the CDR3: TGTGCCAGCAGCTTACTGGGGGGAGGGGAGACCCAGTACTTC. Translation gives CASSLLGGGETQYF.

The V gene is TRBV10-3, the J gene TRBJ2-4, with TRBD1 matching over 7 bases. Germline V gene data show CDR1 as ENHRY and CDR2 as SYGVKD. The CDR3 runs to 13 residues. The trim removed 6 bases at V and 7 bases at J, leaving 6 bases unmatched. The CDR3 protein is CAIRGTAGNIQYF. As DNA, the CDR3 is TGTGCCATCAGGGGGACAGCAGGGAACATTCAGTACTTC.

The chain combines TRBV7-2 with TRBJ2-1, with TRBD2 matching 7 bases. J gave up 1 base and V 5 bases, and 8 bases lay outside the gene matches. In germline, CDR1 is SGHTA, CDR2 FQGNSA. The CDR3 runs to 16 residues. The CDR3, as DNA: TGTGCCAGCAGCCAGGCGGGGGTAGGGTCCTACAATGAGCAGTTCTTC. Translation: CASSQAGVGSYNEQFF.